These 19 T cell receptor beta chains came from one sample sequenced in a study of glioma-infiltrating T cells. Amplification of TCR alpha and beta CDR3 regions from RNA used iRepertoire nested multiplex PCR. Each CDR3 protein is one row after TCRdb ran MiXCR on the multiplex PCR reads. Among approximately 140,000 distinct CDR3 sequences, around 25% were seen once, and the ten largest hold about 30%. The sample taken for sequencing was glioma tissue, nonneoplastic brain tissue, or PBMCs (not recorded which). The source of these receptors is a human donor with low-grade glioma or glioblastoma, undergoing nonglioma brain surgery, or in good health (not recorded which).

This clonotype was observed a few times. V is TRBV19 and J is TRBJ1-1; maybe TRBD1 (6 bases). With 5 bases removed from V and 1 base from J, the gap between germline ends came to 14 bases. In germline, CDR1 is LNHDA, CDR2 SQIVND (reference sequence). The CDR3 is made up of 15 amino acids. The CDR3: CASSSGRTANTEAFF. DNA of the CDR3: TGTGCCAGTAGTTCGGGCCGGACAGCGAACACTGAAGCTTTCTTT. The full variable domain, its missing parts supplied by reference TRBV19 and TRBJ1-1, is DGGITQSPKYLFRKEGQNVTLSCEQNLNHDAMYWYRQDPGQGLRLIYYSQIVNDFQKGDIAEGYSVSREKKESFPLTVTSAQKNPTAFYLCASSSGRTANTEAFFGQGTRLTVV.

This chain joins TRBV7-9 and TRBJ1-5; D gene ambiguous. CDR1 and CDR2 (germline): SEHNR, FQNEAQ (reference sequence). CDR3 size: 12 residues. Trimming took 3 bases from V and 4 from J, leaving 4 bases between them. CDR3 amino acids: CASSFRNQPQHF. CDR3 sequence (DNA): TGTGCCAGCAGCTTTAGGAATCAGCCCCAGCATTTT. The full variable domain, with the rest looked up from reference TRBV7-9 and TRBJ1-5, is DTGVSQNPRHKITKRGQNVTFRCDPISEHNRLYWYRQTLGQGPEFLTYFQNEAQLEKSRLLSDRFSAERPKGSFSTLEIQRTEQGDSAMYLCASSFRNQPQHFGDGTRLSIL.

This clonotype came up a few times. This sequence joins TRBV6-1 and TRBJ2-7; tentatively, D is TRBD1 (6 bases). CDR1 MNHNS and CDR2 SASEGT come from the germline V gene. The V and J ends lost 6 bases and 0 bases respectively, with 15 bases between them. The CDR3 extends over 15 amino acids. In DNA, the CDR3 is TGTGCCAGCAGCCCGGGACAATTCCTCTCCTACGAGCAGTACGTC. Protein sequence: CASSPGQFLSYEQYV.

This clonotype was detected many times. The rearrangement joins TRBV7-3 to TRBJ1-1; 9 bases align to TRBD1. The germline gives CDR1 SGHTA, CDR2 FQGTGA. The CDR3 is 15 amino acids. Trimming took 2 bases from V and 0 from J; bases not matched to a gene: 1. The chain's CDR3 is CASSLGTGLNTEAFF. The CDR3 DNA follows: TGTGCCAGCAGCTTAGGGACAGGGCTGAACACTGAAGCTTTCTTT.

This clonotype was counted only a few times. The genes are TRBV6-6 and TRBJ2-1; D assignment may be TRBD1 or TRBD2 (5 bases each). In germline, CDR1 is MNHNY, CDR2 SVGAGI (reference sequence). The CDR3 is made up of 14 amino acids. The V gene lost 2 bases and the J gene lost 9 bases, with 14 bases spanning the gap. CDR3 in amino acids: CASSYRGRFGEQFF. CDR3 bases: TGTGCCAGCAGTTACCGGGGCAGGTTTGGTGAGCAGTTCTTC.

This clonotype was counted ten times or more. The V and J genes are TRBV12-3 or TRBV12-4 and TRBJ1-5; tentative D call: TRBD1 (6 bases). This CDR3 region has 14 residues. With 5 bases removed from V and 1 base from J, the gap between germline ends came to 9 bases. The CDR3 loop is CASSPQGSNQPQHF. The CDR3 nucleotides are TGTGCCAGCAGTCCTCAGGGGAGCAATCAGCCCCAGCATTTT.

This rearrangement joins TRBV5-1 to TRBJ1-2; 8 bases are a match to TRBD1. After removal of 0 bases from V and 8 bases from J, the junction contained 9 bases not matched to a gene. CDR3 length: 15 residues. CDR1 is SGHRS, CDR2 YFSETQ, per germline. The CDR3 loop reads CASSLVGQVALGYTF. Written as DNA, the CDR3 is TGCGCCAGCAGCTTGGTGGGACAGGTGGCTCTCGGCTACACCTTC.

This rearrangement joins TRBV27 to TRBJ2-7; possibly TRBD1 for D (7 bases). Germline V CDR1 and CDR2: MNHEY, SMNVEV (reference sequence). The CDR3 is made up of 15 amino acids. The DNA of the CDR3 is TGTGCCAGCAGTCCGGGGGACAGAGATAATTCACCCCTCCACGTC. Its translation: CASSPGDRDNSPLHV.

The CDR3 region is CATSDHPPGQPYQETQYF. Here the CDR3 DNA reads TGTGCCACCAGTGATCATCCACCGGGACAGCCGTACCAAGAGACCCAGTACTTC. V is TRBV24-1 and J is TRBJ2-5, with 7 bases matching TRBD1. V shed 3 bases, J shed 0 bases, and the junction held 12 bases outside the gene matches. Germline CDR1 and CDR2: KGHDR and SFDVKD. The CDR3 sequence is 18 residues long.

Many counts were recorded for this clonotype. The chain uses TRBV28 and TRBJ1-2; D gene ambiguous. This CDR3 spans 11 amino acids. Trimming cost V 6 bases and J 3 bases, with 5 bases left between them. The germline V gene has CDR1 MDHEN and CDR2 SYDVKM. Here the CDR3 reads CASRTDYGYTF. CDR3 bases: TGTGCCAGCAGGACCGACTATGGCTACACCTTC.

This clonotype was detected ten times or more. V usage is TRBV28 and J usage is TRBJ2-3; D perhaps matches TRBD2 (5 bases). Germline V gene lookup returns CDR1 MDHEN and CDR2 SYDVKM. Trimming took 7 bases from V and 4 from J, leaving 18 bases between them. The CDR3 runs to 15 residues. The CDR3 reads CASTRDYPRADTQYF. The CDR3 nucleotides are TGTGCCAGCACTCGCGACTATCCCCGCGCAGATACGCAGTATTTT.

The chain employs TRBV19 and TRBJ2-3, with D unclear. This CDR3 region has 13 residues. Trimming removed 8 bases from V and 1 base from J, with 10 bases in between. The germline V gene has CDR1 LNHDA and CDR2 SQIVND (reference sequence). DNA for the CDR3: TGTGCCAGTGAGATCGGAGGCACAGATACGCAGTATTTT. The encoded protein is CASEIGGTDTQYF.

The genes are TRBV18 and TRBJ2-3; 8 bases map to TRBD2. Trimming cost V 3 bases and J 2 bases; bases outside gene matches: 4. CDR3 length equals 15 residues. Germline CDR1 KGHSH, CDR2 LQKENI. CDR3 amino acids: CASSPGGDPTDTQYF. The CDR3 bases are TGTGCCAGCTCACCCGGGGGGGATCCCACAGATACGCAGTATTTT.

This clonotype was picked up many times. The chain couples TRBV20-1 to TRBJ1-2; TRBD1 might be the D (5 bases). The CDR3 loop spans 14 amino acids. CDR1 and CDR2 from the germline V gene are DFQATT and SNEGSKA (reference sequence). V was shortened by 3 bases and J by 1 base, with 12 bases between the two germline ends. In nucleotides, the CDR3 is TGCAGTGCTAGGGGGGAAGCAATTAACTATGGCTACACCTTC. This gives the protein CSARGEAINYGYTF.

As regards this clonotype: This CDR3 is missing its conserved last phenylalanine or tryptophan, likely due to a read error. The chain couples TRBV4-1 to TRBJ2-5; the match to TRBD2 covers 9 bases. Per germline, CDR1 MGHRA and CDR2 YSYEKL. The CDR3 runs 16 residues. The CDR3 is CTSSPNSGGGQETQYS. The DNA for the CDR3 is TGCACCAGCAGCCCGAATAGCGGGGGAGGGCAAGAGACCCAGTACTCC.

V usage is TRBV11-2 and J usage is TRBJ2-3; D unresolved. V lost 7 bases and J lost 1, with 12 bases in between. Germline V CDR1 and CDR2: SGHAT, FQNNGV. This CDR3 region has 14 residues. The CDR3 region has the DNA TGTGCCAGCACCCCCCCAGGTGGCACAGATACGCAGTATTTT. This translates into CASTPPGGTDTQYF.

This clonotype was counted between two and nine times. V gene TRBV18 combines with J gene TRBJ2-3, with D hard to call. The CDR3 runs 14 residues. V lost 1 base, J lost 1 base, and 6 bases lay in between. Germline V gives CDR1 KGHSH, CDR2 LQKENI. CDR3 in amino acids: CASSPLDRTDTQYF. CDR3 DNA sequence: TGTGCCAGCTCACCACTGGATCGCACAGATACGCAGTATTTT. The whole variable domain, remainder taken from reference TRBV18 and TRBJ2-3, is NAGVMQNPRHLVRRRGQEARLRCSPMKGHSHVYWYRQLPEEGLKFMVYLQKENIIDESGMPKERFSAEFPKEGPSILRIQQVVRGDSAAYFCASSPLDRTDTQYFGPGTRLTVL.

This clonotype has more than one count but fewer than ten. This chain links TRBV7-2 with TRBJ2-3; no definite D call. The CDR3 extends over 12 amino acids. Germline-derived CDR1 and CDR2 are SGHTA and FQGNSA. CDR3 amino acids: CGSAKGTDTQYF. Here the CDR3 DNA reads TGTGGCTCAGCGAAGGGCACAGATACGCAGTATTTT.

For this clonotype: With a much larger clone just one base away, this may be a read error. V gene TRBV20-1 combines with J gene TRBJ1-5; unclear D gene. CDR3 length: 15 amino acids. The V and J ends lost 5 bases and 2 bases respectively, with 16 bases between them. Germline CDR1 DFQATT, CDR2 SNEGSKA (reference sequence). CDR3: CSASHSSGGNQPQHF. In DNA form, the CDR3 reads TGCAGTGCTTCCCATTCGTCTGGAGGCAATCAGCCCCAGCATTTT.